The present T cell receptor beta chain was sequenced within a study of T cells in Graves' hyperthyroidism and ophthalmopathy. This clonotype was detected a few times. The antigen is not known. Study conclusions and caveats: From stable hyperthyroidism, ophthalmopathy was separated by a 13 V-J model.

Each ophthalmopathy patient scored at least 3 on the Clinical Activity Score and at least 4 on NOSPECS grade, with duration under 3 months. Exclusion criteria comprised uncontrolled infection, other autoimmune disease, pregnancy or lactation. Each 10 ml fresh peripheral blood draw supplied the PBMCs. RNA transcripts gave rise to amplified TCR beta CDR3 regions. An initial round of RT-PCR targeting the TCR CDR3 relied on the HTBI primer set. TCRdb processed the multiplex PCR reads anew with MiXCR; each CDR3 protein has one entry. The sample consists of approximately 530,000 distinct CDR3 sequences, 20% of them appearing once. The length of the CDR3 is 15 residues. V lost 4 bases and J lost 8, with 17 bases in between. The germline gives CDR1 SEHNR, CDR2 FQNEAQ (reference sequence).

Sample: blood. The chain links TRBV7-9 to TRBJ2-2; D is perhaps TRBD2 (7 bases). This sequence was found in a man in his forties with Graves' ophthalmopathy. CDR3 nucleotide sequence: TGTGCCAGCAGCTCCCCCCACGGGGGGCGAGGGGAGCTGTTTTTT. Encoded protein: CASSSPHGGRGELFF.